These T cell receptor beta chains were read from a single sample in a study of cytomegalovirus exposure and HLA in healthy donors. Sequencing was performed with immunoSEQ multiplex PCR; in TCRdb, only in-frame clones are kept and a portion is missing. The table includes hundreds of thousands of clones, over 80% detected once. Sequenced sample: PBMCs. The receptors were gathered from a woman aged 18-29 years in good health and CMV-seronegative. Each CDR3 is given with its conserved first and last residue. The D gene is left open where the match is weak. Size tells how often a clone was seen (once, few, many) or the class of an expanded clone, and some rows leave it out.

len	v_gene	j_gene	d_gene	abundance	CDR3aa	CDR3nt
12	TRBV27	TRBJ1-1	TRBD1	NA	CASSPRGLGAFF	TGTGCCAGCAGTCCCAGGGGGCTTGGGGCTTTCTTT
14	TRBV28	TRBJ2-5	NA	NA	CASSGDSSGETQYF	TGTGCCAGCAGTGGGGACTCCAGTGGAGAGACCCAGTACTTC
14	TRBV29-1	TRBJ2-3	TRBD1	NA	CSVEEGQGTDTQYF	TGCAGCGTTGAAGAAGGACAGGGCACAGATACGCAGTATTTT
13	TRBV6-1	TRBJ1-1	NA	many	CASSYGQYTEAFF	TGTGCCAGCAGTTATGGACAGTACACTGAAGCTTTCTTT
12	TRBV2	TRBJ1-5	NA	NA	CASSEGGQPQHF	TGTGCCAGCAGTGAGGGGGGGCAGCCCCAGCATTTT
15	TRBV10-1	TRBJ2-3	TRBD2	NA	CASSDGGRDPDTQYF	TGCGCCAGCAGTGATGGCGGGAGAGACCCAGATACGCAGTATTTT
15	TRBV6-1	TRBJ2-7	NA	NA	CASSGRGQGSYEQYF	TGTGCCAGCAGTGGTCGGGGGCAGGGCTCCTACGAGCAGTACTTC
16	TRBV2	TRBJ2-3	NA	NA	CASIRHLGGSEEGGYF	TGTGCCAGCATCAGACACCTAGGTGGGAGCGAGGAGGGTGGGTATTTT
16	TRBV5-1	TRBJ1-3	NA	NA	CASSLAGAVSGNTIYF	TGCGCCAGCAGCTTGGCCGGGGCAGTCTCTGGAAACACCATATATTTT
15	TRBV10-2	TRBJ2-1	NA	NA	CASRRVPSEGGGLFF	TGCGCCAGCAGACGGGTCCCGAGTGAAGGAGGGGGTTTGTTCTTC